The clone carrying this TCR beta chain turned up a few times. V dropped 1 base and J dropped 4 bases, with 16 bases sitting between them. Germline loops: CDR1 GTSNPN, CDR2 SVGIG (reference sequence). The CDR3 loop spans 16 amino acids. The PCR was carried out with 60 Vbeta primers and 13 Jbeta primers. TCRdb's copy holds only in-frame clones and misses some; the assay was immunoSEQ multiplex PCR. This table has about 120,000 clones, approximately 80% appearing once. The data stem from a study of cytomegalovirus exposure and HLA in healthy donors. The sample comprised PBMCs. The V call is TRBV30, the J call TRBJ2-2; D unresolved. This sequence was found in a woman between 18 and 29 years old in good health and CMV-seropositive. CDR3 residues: CAWSGSWPRTTGELFF. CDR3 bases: TGTGCCTGGAGTGGGTCCTGGCCCCGAACCACCGGGGAGCTGTTTTTT.